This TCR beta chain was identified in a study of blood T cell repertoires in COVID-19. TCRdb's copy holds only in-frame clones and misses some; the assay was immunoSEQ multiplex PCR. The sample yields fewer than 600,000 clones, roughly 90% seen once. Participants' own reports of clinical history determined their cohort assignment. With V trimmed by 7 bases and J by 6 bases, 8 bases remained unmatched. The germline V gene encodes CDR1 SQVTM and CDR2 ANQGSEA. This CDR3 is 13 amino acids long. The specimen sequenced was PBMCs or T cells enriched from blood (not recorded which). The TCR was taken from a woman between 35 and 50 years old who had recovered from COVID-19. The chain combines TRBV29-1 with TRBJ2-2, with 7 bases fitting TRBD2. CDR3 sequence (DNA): TGCAGCGCTATGACTAGCCAGGCCGGGGAGCTGTTTTTT. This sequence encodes CSAMTSQAGELFF.